One and the same sample provided the 19 T cell receptor beta chains below, sequenced in a study of beta chain features in type 1 diabetes. The sequenced template was cDNA made from the entire isolated RNA. Sequencing used immunoSEQ multiplex PCR; TCRdb keeps in-frame clones, though not all of them. The sample records fewer than 350,000 clones, 15% to 20% being singletons. Sequencing was performed on naive CD4+ T cells from blood. Receptors were obtained from a young woman in good health.

This sequence joins TRBV6-5 and TRBJ2-7, with 7 nucleotides matching TRBD2. The V gene end was trimmed by 5 bases and the J gene end by 0 bases; junction bases not matched to a gene: 7. This CDR3 is 15 amino acids long. In germline, CDR1 is MNHEY, CDR2 SVGAGI. CDR3 sequence: CASSRQRDPSYEQYF. The DNA for the CDR3 is TGTGCCAGCAGTCGCCAGCGGGACCCCTCCTACGAGCAGTACTTC.

This chain uses TRBV4-1 with TRBJ1-2; 8 nucleotides agree with TRBD1. This CDR3 is built from 15 residues. J lost 8 bases, V lost 6 bases, and 14 bases had no gene match. The V gene's germline CDR1 is MGHRA and CDR2 YSYEKL. Written as DNA, the CDR3 is TGCGCCAGCAGTCCACCGGACAGGGCCTTCATCGGCTACACCTTC. Amino acids: CASSPPDRAFIGYTF.

The rearrangement uses TRBV6-6 and TRBJ2-1; tentative D call: TRBD2 (5 bases). The V and J ends lost 4 bases and 1 base respectively, with 11 bases between them. Germline V gene lookup returns CDR1 MNHNY and CDR2 SVGAGI (reference sequence). This CDR3 is 15 amino acids long. DNA of the CDR3: TGTGCCAGCAGTTCCCCTAGCATATCCTACAATGAGCAGTTCTTC. This translates into CASSSPSISYNEQFF.

Turning to this clone: The same CDR3 also results from other DNA sequences found in this sample. Here the CDR3 reads CASSYSGQGRETQYF. The CDR3 DNA reads as TGTGCCAGCAGTTACTCTGGACAGGGACGCGAGACCCAGTACTTC. The rearrangement uses TRBV6-5 and TRBJ2-5; 8 bases agree with TRBD1. V lost 0 bases, J lost 5 bases, and 5 bases stayed unmatched. CDR1 and CDR2 from the germline V gene are MNHEY and SVGAGI. This CDR3 comprises 15 residues.

This clone was counted only a few times. The V and J genes are TRBV2 and TRBJ1-2, with 9 bases identical to TRBD1. This CDR3 is built from 14 residues. J gave up 2 bases and V 7 bases, and 5 bases lay outside the gene matches. CDR1 and CDR2 (germline): SNHLY, FYNNEI. This CDR3 reads CASIGQGSNYGYTF. The DNA for the CDR3 is TGTGCCAGCATCGGACAGGGGTCCAACTATGGCTACACCTTC.

The V and J genes are TRBV6-6 and TRBJ2-1; 7 positions agree with TRBD1. This CDR3 is built from 14 residues. V lost 3 bases, J lost 3 bases, and 2 bases stayed unmatched. Germline lookup yields CDR1 MNHNY and CDR2 SVGAGI (reference sequence). CDR3 DNA: TGTGCCAGCAGTTATCGGGACAGCTACAATGAGCAGTTCTTC. It is translated as CASSYRDSYNEQFF.

The chain carries TRBV30 and TRBJ2-7; possible D gene TRBD1, 6 bases. Germline V gene sequence: CDR1 GTSNPN, CDR2 SVGIG (reference sequence). V lost 1 base, J lost 2 bases, and 15 bases lay in between. The CDR3 contains 15 residues. CDR3 residues: CAWSAPGTTTYEQYF. In DNA, the CDR3 is TGTGCCTGGAGTGCACCCGGGACAACCACCTACGAGCAGTACTTC.

This clone turned up a few times. The genes are TRBV4-1 and TRBJ1-1; D not resolved. The CDR3 spans 13 residues. Trimming took off 2 bases at V and 0 bases at J, with 4 bases between the two ends. Per germline, CDR1 MGHRA and CDR2 YSYEKL. For the CDR3, the DNA is TGCGCCAGCAGCCAACCGTTGAACACTGAAGCTTTCTTT. This translates into CASSQPLNTEAFF.

This clone has a handful of counts. The chain joins TRBV7-6 to TRBJ2-3; TRBD2 is a possible D gene (5 bases). Germline values: CDR1 SGHVS, CDR2 FNYEAQ. V was trimmed by 1 base and J by 4 bases, leaving 9 bases between them. The CDR3 is made up of 14 amino acids. In nucleotides, the CDR3 is TGTGCCAGCAGCTTAGGAGGGCGGTCAGATACGCAGTATTTT. Translated, it gives CASSLGGRSDTQYF. The full variable domain, with the rest looked up from reference TRBV7-6 and TRBJ2-3, is GAGVSQSPRYKVTKRGQDVALRCDPISGHVSLYWYRQALGQGPEFLTYFNYEAQQDKSGLPNDRFSAERPEGSISTLTIQRTEQRDSAMYRCASSLGGRSDTQYFGPGTRLTVL.

Only a few counts were recorded for this clone. A read error may account for a junction end that differs from germline. V gene TRBV4-1 combines with J gene TRBJ1-1; 7 nucleotides agree with TRBD1. Germline lookup yields CDR1 MGHRA and CDR2 YSYEKL. The CDR3 loop spans 15 amino acids. DNA of the CDR3: TGCGCCAGCAGCCAAGATATAAACAGGGGTAACCATGATCTCTTT. It yields the protein CASSQDINRGNHDLF.

The chain has TRBV18 and TRBJ1-1; 8 bases agree with TRBD1. After removal of 1 base from V and 3 bases from J, the junction contained 4 bases not matched to a gene. The CDR3 spans 15 residues. In germline, CDR1 is KGHSH, CDR2 LQKENI. The CDR3 DNA reads as TGTGCCAGCTCACCACGACAGGGGCGGGACACTGAAGCTTTCTTT. Amino acids: CASSPRQGRDTEAFF.

This clone came up a few times. The chain's CDR3 is CASSRTEAFF. The CDR3 DNA reads as TGTGCCAGCAGCCGTACAGAAGCTTTCTTT. The rearrangement uses TRBV7-9 and TRBJ1-1; D not resolved. CDR1 and CDR2 (germline): SEHNR, FQNEAQ (reference sequence). The CDR3 length is 10 residues. Trimming removed 5 bases from V and 8 bases from J, with 6 bases in between.

This rearrangement joins TRBV18 to TRBJ1-2; tentative D call: TRBD1 (6 bases). Trimming removed 2 bases at V and 8 bases at J, with 12 bases between. Germline V gene sequence: CDR1 KGHSH, CDR2 LQKENI. CDR3 size: 13 residues. The CDR3 region is CASSPTGIGGYTF. The CDR3 DNA reads TGTGCCAGCTCACCAACAGGGATAGGAGGCTACACCTTC.

The CDR3 protein is CATSQGYEQYF. In DNA form, the CDR3 reads TGTGCCACCAGTCAGGGCTACGAGCAGTACTTC. The V and J genes are TRBV15 and TRBJ2-7; D is possibly TRBD1 (5 bases). This CDR3 has 11 amino acids. Germline CDR1 reads LNHNV; CDR2 reads YYDKDF (reference sequence). Trimming took 6 bases from V and 3 from J, leaving 6 bases between them.

This clone was counted between two and nine times. The chain joins TRBV7-6 to TRBJ2-3; a weak D match, TRBD2 (6 bases). The CDR3 length is 14 residues. Trimming left V 1 base short and J 6 bases short, with 11 bases between. CDR1 and CDR2 (germline): SGHVS, FNYEAQ. The CDR3 sequence: CASSLVGGQDTQYF. CDR3 nucleotides: TGTGCCAGCAGCTTAGTCGGGGGTCAGGATACGCAGTATTTT.

The chain has TRBV18 and TRBJ2-7; 12 nucleotides agree with TRBD1. Per the germline V gene, CDR1 is KGHSH and CDR2 is LQKENI. V lost 3 bases to trimming and J lost 7 bases; unmatched junction nucleotides: 7. CDR3 length equals 15 residues. The CDR3 DNA sequence: TGTGCCAGCTCACCTTTAGGGACAGGGGGCGGAGAGCAGTACTTC. Protein sequence: CASSPLGTGGGEQYF.

Only a few counts were recorded for this clone. The V gene is TRBV5-1, the J gene TRBJ2-1; D is perhaps TRBD2 (5 bases). Deletions cut 0 bases from V and 8 bases from J, with 12 bases between. This CDR3 has 14 residues. Germline CDR1 is SGHRS and CDR2 is YFSETQ. CDR3 sequence reads: CASSLGRVRDEQFF. The CDR3 region has the DNA TGCGCCAGCAGCTTGGGGCGAGTGCGGGATGAGCAGTTCTTC.

The gene calls are TRBV9 and TRBJ2-5; tentative D call: TRBD1 (5 bases). This CDR3 is 14 amino acids long. The germline V gene encodes CDR1 SGDLS and CDR2 YYNGEE. V shed 0 bases and J shed 5 bases, with 11 bases lying between them. CDR3 nucleotides: TGTGCCAGCAGCGTAGGCCAGGGTGGCGAGACCCAGTACTTC. Its protein product is CASSVGQGGETQYF.

The chain recombines TRBV27 with TRBJ1-2; TRBD1 matches 7 bases. This CDR3 spans 16 amino acids. With 4 bases clipped from V and 0 bases from J, the junction kept 8 bases outside the gene matches. Germline V gene sequence: CDR1 MNHEY, CDR2 SMNVEV (reference sequence). As DNA, the CDR3 is TGTGCCAGCAGTTCCCTGACAGGGAGCACTAACTATGGCTACACCTTC. Protein sequence: CASSSLTGSTNYGYTF.